This T cell receptor beta chain was sequenced during a study of T cell responses to AZD1222 COVID-19 vaccine. Study findings and constraints: White British donors predominated, females outnumbered males, and clonal diversity was possibly underestimated.

On this clone: Its antigen is not known.

This CDR3 region has 15 residues. CDR1 is LNHDA, CDR2 SQIVND, per germline (reference sequence). Trimming shortened V by 0 bases and J by 4 bases, and 12 bases separated the two germline ends. Clones were read by immunoSEQ multiplex PCR, and TCRdb kept only the in-frame ones, dropping some. The sample holds roughly 85,000 clones, roughly nine tenths seen once. The V gene is TRBV19, the J gene TRBJ1-2, with D uncertain. This sequence originates from an adult in good health. Here the sequenced sample was peripheral blood, taken on day 0 of AZD1222 vaccination. Written as DNA, the CDR3 is TGTGCCAGTAGTATAGATTCTTCAGCCTCCTATGGCTACACCTTC. As protein: CASSIDSSASYGYTF.